This T cell receptor (beta chain) originates from a study of Graves' ophthalmopathy and Graves' hyperthyroidism. Study-wide results and caveats: Blood repertoires reportedly contained most expanded thyroid clonotypes above 0.001 frequency.

In germline, CDR1 is MNHEY, CDR2 SMNVEV (reference sequence). This CDR3 has 13 amino acids. Trimming pared 5 bases from V and 5 bases from J, leaving 12 bases between. This clonotype was counted ten times or more. Its cognate antigen is unknown. The authors amplified TCR beta CDR3 regions from RNA transcripts. Second-round multiplex PCR came after a first-round RT-PCR that employed HTBI primers. MiXCR, applied by TCRdb to the multiplex PCR reads, yields one record per CDR3 protein. The profile shows 300,000 to 400,000 distinct CDR3 sequences, around a sixth of them singletons. The receptor comes from an adult man with Graves' ophthalmopathy. Sequenced input: peripheral blood. The V and J genes are TRBV27 and TRBJ1-1, with unresolved D. This chain's CDR3 is CASSPRVQTEAFF. DNA for the CDR3: TGTGCCAGCAGTCCTCGGGTCCAAACTGAAGCTTTCTTT.